Following are 5 T cell receptor beta chains from one sample sequenced in a study of post-analysis software for immune sequencing data. Libraries were made from TCR beta cDNA, and they carried unique molecular identifiers. MiXCR was run by TCRdb on the PCR reads, yielding one entry per CDR3 protein. Among approximately 570,000 distinct CDR3 sequences listed, 44% were seen once. General study points: Elevated frequency relative to controls characterized several TRBV segments in patients, TRBV5-6, TRBV5-1 and TRBV20-1 among them.

Their cognate antigens are unknown. Specimen: blood. These receptors were obtained from a girl aged 10 to 17 with multiple sclerosis.

The chain combines TRBV6-4 with TRBJ2-3; D unclear. Germline CDR1 and CDR2: MRHNA and SNTAGT. The V and J ends lost 0 bases and 3 bases respectively, with 4 bases between them. The CDR3 runs 13 residues. This CDR3 reads CASSDSRTDTQYF. DNA for the CDR3: TGTGCCAGCAGTGACTCGAGGACAGATACGCAGTATTTT.

This chain's CDR3 is CASRRAGQTYEQYF. CDR3 DNA sequence: TGTGCCAGCAGGCGTGCTGGACAGACTTACGAGCAGTACTTC. The gene calls are TRBV12-3 or TRBV12-4 and TRBJ2-7; D possibly corresponds to TRBD1 (6 bases). V was shortened by 6 bases and J by 4 bases, with 16 bases between the two germline ends. The CDR3 runs to 14 residues.

This chain joins TRBV7-6 and TRBJ2-1; 8 bases are shared with TRBD2. The CDR3 spans 18 residues. Germline CDR1 is SGHVS and CDR2 is FNYEAQ. V was pared by 5 bases and J by 0 bases, with 12 bases of the junction left unmatched. The CDR3 is CASSPGTSKGSSYNEQFF. The CDR3 nucleotides read TGTGCCAGCAGCCCCGGGACTAGTAAGGGGAGCTCCTACAATGAGCAGTTCTTC.

The chain uses TRBV7-8 and TRBJ1-5; TRBD1 might be the D (5 bases). Trimming removed 5 bases at V and 4 bases at J, with 15 bases between. Germline values: CDR1 SGHVS, CDR2 FQNEAQ. The CDR3 has 15 amino acids. In DNA, the CDR3 is TGTGCCAGCAGCGAAATGTCCGGGGGAAATCAGCCCCAGCATTTT. It is translated as CASSEMSGGNQPQHF. Variable domain in full (rest from reference TRBV7-8 and TRBJ1-5): GAGVSQSPRYKVAKRGQDVALRCDPISGHVSLFWYQQALGQGPEFLTYFQNEAQLDKSGLPSDRFFAERPEGSVSTLKIQRTQQEDSAVYLCASSEMSGGNQPQHFGDGTRLSIL.

The genes are TRBV7-6 and TRBJ2-1; a weak D match, TRBD1 (5 bases). Germline V gene data show CDR1 as SGHVS and CDR2 as FNYEAQ. CDR3 length equals 17 residues. Trimming removed 0 bases at V and 0 bases at J, with 12 bases between. CDR3 nucleotides: TGTGCCAGCAGCTTAGCTCTCCGACAGACCTCCTACAATGAGCAGTTCTTC. Its translation is CASSLALRQTSYNEQFF.